This TCR beta chain stems from a study of T cell repertoires in cytomegalovirus infection. Study-level background: CMV infection together with matching HLA type was indicated by public TCR beta signatures. Findings and caveats of the study: Within the response measured ex vivo, HLA-C-restricted CMV-specific TCR beta clonotypes were dominant. Cumulative frequency (of public TCR beta family members) identified carriers of CMV plus the relevant HLA.

V lost 1 base and J lost 5; bases outside the gene matches: 4. This CDR3 comprises 16 residues. The germline gives CDR1 SGHTA, CDR2 FQGNSA. TCRdb independently ran MiXCR on the reads; one entry per CDR3 protein. This sample has 250,000 to 300,000 distinct CDR3 sequences, with roughly 25% found just once. This clonotype has ten or more counts. Its antigen remains unidentified. V usage is TRBV7-2 and J usage is TRBJ2-1, with 11 nucleotides matching TRBD2. The source is a human donor in good health (CMV status not recorded). Some clones in this sample may be carry-over from other donors' samples. Sequenced input: PBMCs. CDR3 sequence (DNA): TGTGCCAGCAGCTTAGTTGGGACTAGCGGTAACAATGAGCAGTTCTTC. It is translated as CASSLVGTSGNNEQFF.